A single sample is the source of the 9 T cell receptor beta chains below, sequenced in a study of T cell repertoires in cytomegalovirus infection. TCRdb used MiXCR to reprocess the reads, holding one entry per CDR3 protein. Of about 530,000 distinct CDR3 sequences in the sample, about 25% were seen once. Input material: PBMCs. The receptors come from a human donor in good health (CMV status not recorded). Some clones in this sample may be carry-over from other donors' samples.

The chain has TRBV12-3 or TRBV12-4 and TRBJ2-7; 7 bases map to TRBD1. The CDR3 is 15 amino acids. With 3 bases clipped from V and 6 bases from J, the junction kept 11 bases outside the gene matches. The CDR3 sequence: CASSFGQASSPEQYF. CDR3 nucleotides: TGTGCCAGCAGTTTTGGACAGGCGTCATCCCCCGAGCAGTACTTC.

This clonotype has at least ten counts. This rearrangement joins TRBV7-2 to TRBJ2-1, with 16 bases matching TRBD2. Trimming took 5 bases from V and 4 from J; bases not matched to a gene: 14. This CDR3 comprises 20 residues. Germline CDR1 SGHTA, CDR2 FQGNSA. CDR3 nucleotide sequence: TGTGCCAGCAGCCAGCGGGGGACTAGCGGGAGGGAGGGGATATACAATGAGCAGTTCTTC. Amino acid sequence: CASSQRGTSGREGIYNEQFF.

This clonotype was seen a few times. V is TRBV7-2 and J is TRBJ1-2; D is undetermined. V was shortened by 5 bases and J by 7 bases, with 11 bases between the two germline ends. The CDR3 consists of 12 residues. Germline lookup yields CDR1 SGHTA and CDR2 FQGNSA. The CDR3 sequence: CASSARLGGYTF. In DNA form, the CDR3 reads TGTGCCAGCAGCGCCCGCTTGGGTGGCTACACCTTC. The full variable domain, completed using reference TRBV7-2 and TRBJ1-2, is GAGVSQSPSNKVTEKGKDVELRCDPISGHTALYWYRQSLGQGLEFLIYFQGNSAPDKSGLPSDRFSAERTGGSVSTLTIQRTQQEDSAVYLCASSARLGGYTFGSGTRLTVV.

This sequence joins TRBV11-3 and TRBJ2-1, with 9 bases that match TRBD1. CDR3 size: 14 residues. The trim removed 8 bases at V and 2 bases at J, leaving 4 bases unmatched. CDR1 and CDR2 from the germline V gene are SGHNT and YENEEA. The CDR3 sequence is CASRHRGPYNEQFF. As DNA, the CDR3 is TGTGCCAGCCGGCACAGGGGGCCCTACAATGAGCAGTTCTTC.

This chain links TRBV5-1 with TRBJ1-3; D is unresolved. CDR1 is SGHRS and CDR2 is YFSETQ in the germline V gene. V lost 0 bases to trimming and J lost 0 bases, with 10 bases between them. The CDR3 runs to 16 residues. The CDR3 region is CASSLASASSGNTIYF. CDR3 bases: TGCGCCAGCAGCTTGGCCTCCGCAAGCTCTGGAAACACCATATATTTT.

This clonotype was recorded at least ten times. This chain joins TRBV7-2 and TRBJ2-5; 16 nucleotides match TRBD2. Germline CDR1 and CDR2: SGHTA and FQGNSA. CDR3 size: 17 residues. V gave up 4 bases and J gave up 5 bases; unmatched junction bases: 7. CDR3 in amino acids: CASSSGTSGRAVETQYF. The CDR3, as DNA: TGTGCCAGCAGCTCGGGGACTAGCGGGAGGGCCGTGGAGACCCAGTACTTC.

This clonotype occurred many times. The chain links TRBV7-8 to TRBJ2-2; 10 bases are shared with TRBD2. The V gene's germline CDR1 is SGHVS and CDR2 FQNEAQ. This CDR3 has 20 residues. With V trimmed by 0 bases and J by 4 bases, 14 bases remained unmatched. CDR3 residues: CASSLASKSIGLAVTGELFF. In nucleotides, the CDR3 is TGTGCCAGCAGCTTAGCGTCTAAGAGTATCGGACTAGCGGTCACCGGGGAGCTGTTTTTT.

The V and J genes are TRBV7-2 and TRBJ1-3, with D hard to call. V was pared by 1 base and J by 0 bases, with 7 bases between. The CDR3 spans 15 residues. CDR1 and CDR2 (germline): SGHTA, FQGNSA. The CDR3 region is CASSLGLGSGNTIYF. CDR3 sequence (DNA): TGTGCCAGCAGCTTAGGCCTTGGCTCTGGAAACACCATATATTTT.

J is TRBJ2-7 and V is TRBV7-9, with D perhaps TRBD2 (5 bases). The germline V and J ends were trimmed by 4 bases and 3 bases, with 19 bases remaining between them. Germline CDR1 is SEHNR and CDR2 is FQNEAQ (reference sequence). This CDR3 has 16 amino acids. The CDR3 is CASSSPKEVLGYEQYF. The CDR3 DNA is TGTGCCAGCAGCTCCCCCAAGGAGGTTTTAGGCTACGAGCAGTACTTC.